This TCR beta chain was retrieved from a study of technical replicates of blood from a few donors. Clones were read by immunoSEQ multiplex PCR, and TCRdb kept only the in-frame ones, dropping some. The table has around 83,000 clones, around nine tenths seen once; the top ten hold about 0.27%. The TCR sequence derives from a human donor in good health. Sequenced input: T cells isolated from PBMCs.

CDR3 coding DNA: TGTGCTAGTGGTTTGTGGGACAGGGCCGAGCAGTACTTC. Its protein product is CASGLWDRAEQYF. J is TRBJ2-7 and V is TRBV12-5; TRBD1 matches 9 bases. This CDR3 comprises 13 residues. Trimming at V came to 2 bases and at J to 6 bases, leaving 2 bases not matched to a gene. Germline V CDR1 and CDR2: LGHNT, FRNRAP.